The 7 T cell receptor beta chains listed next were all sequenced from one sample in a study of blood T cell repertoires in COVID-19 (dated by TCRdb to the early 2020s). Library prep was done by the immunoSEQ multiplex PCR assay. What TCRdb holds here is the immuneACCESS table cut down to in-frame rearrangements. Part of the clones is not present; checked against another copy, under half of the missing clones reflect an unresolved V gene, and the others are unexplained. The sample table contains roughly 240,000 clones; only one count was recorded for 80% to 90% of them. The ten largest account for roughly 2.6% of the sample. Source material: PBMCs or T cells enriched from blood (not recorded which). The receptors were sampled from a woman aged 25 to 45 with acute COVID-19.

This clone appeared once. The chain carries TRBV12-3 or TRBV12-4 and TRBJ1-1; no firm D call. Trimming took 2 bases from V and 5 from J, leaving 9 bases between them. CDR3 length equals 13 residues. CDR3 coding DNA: TGTGCCAGCAGTTTATTCCCCCGGACTGAAGCTTTCTTT. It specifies CASSLFPRTEAFF.

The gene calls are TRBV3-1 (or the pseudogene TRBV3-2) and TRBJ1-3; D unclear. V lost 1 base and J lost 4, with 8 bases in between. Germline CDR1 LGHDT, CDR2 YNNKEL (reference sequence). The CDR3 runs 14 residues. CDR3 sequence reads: CASSQAVPGNTIYF. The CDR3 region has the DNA TGTGCCAGCAGCCAAGCGGTCCCGGGAAACACCATATATTTT.

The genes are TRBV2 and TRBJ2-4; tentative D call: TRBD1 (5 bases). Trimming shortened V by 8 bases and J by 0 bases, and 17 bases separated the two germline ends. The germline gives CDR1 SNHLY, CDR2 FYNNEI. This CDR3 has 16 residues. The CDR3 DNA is TGTGCCAGCTCAGGGCCCGGCCACTCAGCCAAAAACATTCAGTACTTC. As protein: CASSGPGHSAKNIQYF.

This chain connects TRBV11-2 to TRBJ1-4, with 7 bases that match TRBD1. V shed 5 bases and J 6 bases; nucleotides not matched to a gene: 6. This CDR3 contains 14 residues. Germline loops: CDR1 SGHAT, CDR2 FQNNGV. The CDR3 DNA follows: TGTGCCAGCAGCGTCGACAGGGTAGATGAAAAACTGTTTTTT. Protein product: CASSVDRVDEKLFF.

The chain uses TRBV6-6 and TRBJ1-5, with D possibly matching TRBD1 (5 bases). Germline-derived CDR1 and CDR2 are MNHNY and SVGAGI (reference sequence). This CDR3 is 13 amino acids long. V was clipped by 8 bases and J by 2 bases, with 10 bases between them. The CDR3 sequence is CASWGEGNQPQHF. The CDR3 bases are TGTGCCAGCTGGGGGGAGGGCAATCAGCCCCAGCATTTT.

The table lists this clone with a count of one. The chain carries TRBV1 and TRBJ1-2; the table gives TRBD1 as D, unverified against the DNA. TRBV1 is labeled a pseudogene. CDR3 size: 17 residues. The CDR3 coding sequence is TGCACCAGCAGCCAAGAACCACAGCTAATCTTTAACTATGGCTACACCTTC. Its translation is CTSSQEPQLIFNYGYTF.

The CDR3 nucleotides read TGTGCCAGCAGCTTAGAGAAGACTAGTCTCCCCGCGGATACGCAGTATTTT. It specifies CASSLEKTSLPADTQYF. The V gene is TRBV7-2, the J gene TRBJ2-3, with D perhaps TRBD2 (6 bases). This CDR3 has 17 residues. Trimming removed 1 base at V and 6 bases at J, with 20 bases between. Germline V lookup: CDR1 SGHTA, CDR2 FQGNSA.